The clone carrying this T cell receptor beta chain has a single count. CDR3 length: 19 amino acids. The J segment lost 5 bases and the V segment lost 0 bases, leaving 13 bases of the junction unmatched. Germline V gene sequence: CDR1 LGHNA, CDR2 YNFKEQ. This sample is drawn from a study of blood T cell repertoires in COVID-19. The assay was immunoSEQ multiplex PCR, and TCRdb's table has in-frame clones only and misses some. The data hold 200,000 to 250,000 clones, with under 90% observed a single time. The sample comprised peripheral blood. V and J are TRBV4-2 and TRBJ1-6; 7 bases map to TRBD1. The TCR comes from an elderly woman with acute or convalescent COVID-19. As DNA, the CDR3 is TGTGCCAGCAGCCAAGACGGATACAGGGGAAGATCCCATAATTCACCCCTCCACTTT. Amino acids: CASSQDGYRGRSHNSPLHF.